Listed below are T cell receptor beta chains from one sample, sequenced in a study of CD8+CD57+ T cells in acquired aplastic anemia. TCRdb re-derived calls from the reads in MiXCR, one entry per CDR3 protein. The sample yields some 170,000 distinct CDR3 sequences, about 64% seen once. Source material: sorted CD4+, CD8+, or CD8+CD57+ T cells (not recorded which) from PBMCs. These receptors all stem from a human donor with aplastic anemia. Each CDR3 is given with its conserved first and last residue.

J	V	length	CDR3
TRBJ2-7	TRBV5-5	17	CASRPEIGTSGRVEQYF
TRBJ2-7	TRBV12-3/TRBV12-4	15	CASSSYRTGWYEQYF
TRBJ1-1	TRBV10-1	14	CASSIGHANTEAFF
TRBJ2-7	TRBV7-2	15	CASSLEASRGNEQYF
TRBJ2-5	TRBV7-3	14	CASSLGLDQETQYF
TRBJ2-7	TRBV7-6	15	CASSNRDRAVNEQYF
TRBJ2-7	TRBV15	15	CAISLTGSQAYEQYF
TRBJ2-1	TRBV20-1	14	CSGLAGPSYNEQFF
TRBJ2-1	TRBV6-2/TRBV6-3	13	CASSYRDNNEQFF
TRBJ2-2	TRBV12-5	15	CASGLVGRNTGELFF
TRBJ2-7	TRBV19	14	CASSIGRRSYEQYF
TRBJ1-1	TRBV19	14	CASSMVGANTEAFF
TRBJ1-5	TRBV19	15	CASSTEGFSNRPQHF
TRBJ2-7	TRBV7-9	15	CASSPRGAGIYEQYF
TRBJ1-2	TRBV6-6	11	CASSPASAYTF
TRBJ1-1	TRBV15	14	CATSREQRSTEAFF
TRBJ2-5	TRBV10-3	16	CAISVGTGTGQETQYF
TRBJ2-1	TRBV7-9	15	CASSRARGFDNEQFF
TRBJ2-5	TRBV7-8	12	CASSLLEETQYF
TRBJ2-3	TRBV12-3/TRBV12-4	14	CASRWDSNTDTQYF
TRBJ2-3	TRBV10-2	15	CASTQTGRGSDTQYF
TRBJ2-7	TRBV20-1	10	CSAGAYEQYF
TRBJ1-2	TRBV15	17	CATSSPWDRGFNYGYTF
TRBJ2-7	TRBV7-8	11	CASSSRVEQYF
TRBJ1-1	TRBV12-3/TRBV12-4	13	CASTLTSQQPAFF
TRBJ1-1	TRBV25-1	15	CASSGHRAGNTEAFF
TRBJ2-7	TRBV7-8	12	CASSSQGHEQYF
TRBJ2-2	TRBV29-1	13	CSALQGPTGELFF
TRBJ2-5	TRBV6-1	16	CASSPETGTGGETQYF
TRBJ2-3	TRBV7-2	12	CASSLHTDTQYF
TRBJ1-1	TRBV7-2	13	CASTGQMNTEAFF
TRBJ1-3	TRBV15	15	CATSKPGYGGNTIYF
TRBJ1-1	TRBV7-2	16	CASSLDYDHGRTEAFF
TRBJ2-5	TRBV16	14	CASSQSSAEETQYF
TRBJ2-3	TRBV7-2	15	CASSPGQVGTDTQYF
TRBJ1-6	TRBV10-1	13	CASYGPYNSPLHF
TRBJ2-3	TRBV15	15	CATSGGTSDTDTQYF
TRBJ2-5	TRBV6-2/TRBV6-3	17	CASSYSIAGGKQETQYF
TRBJ2-7	TRBV6-5	14	CASTRTAGGNEQYF
TRBJ2-5	TRBV2	13	CASEDRGYPFQYF
TRBJ1-3	TRBV19	16	CASSTRDRGRRITVYF
TRBJ2-1	TRBV6-6	16	CASSYPTGGNGNEQFF
TRBJ2-7	TRBV5-1	13	CASTPNRGEEQYF
TRBJ2-1	TRBV20-1	10	CSELGNEQFF
TRBJ2-1	TRBV7-8	15	CASSSGTSDYNEQFF
TRBJ2-7	TRBV6-1	15	CASSEEVVSSYEQYF
TRBJ2-1	TRBV19	16	CASSILPGPDRNEQFF
TRBJ2-2	TRBV27	15	CASRRGTMDTGELFF
TRBJ2-7	TRBV7-3	13	CASSSPGSYEQYF
TRBJ2-7	TRBV15	14	CATSRLAGPYEQYF
TRBJ1-1	TRBV7-2	14	CASRMAGRNTEAFF
TRBJ1-2	TRBV12-3/TRBV12-4	14	CASSLGGPSYGYTF
TRBJ1-5	TRBV7-3	13	CASDGGWDQPQHF
TRBJ2-3	TRBV19	15	CASSASWTSGADQYF
TRBJ2-1	TRBV20-1	14	CSVLHGSSYNEQFF
TRBJ2-3	TRBV10-3	14	CATQGGSSTDTQYF